These 25 T cell receptor beta chains were all obtained from the same sample, sequenced in a study of graft-versus-host responses after intestinal transplantation (dated by TCRdb to the early 2020s). The library relied on the immunoSEQ multiplex PCR assay. What TCRdb holds here is the immuneACCESS table cut down to in-frame rearrangements. Part of the clones is not present; checked against another copy, under half of the missing clones reflect an unresolved V gene, and the others are unexplained. In this sample the table shows about 100,000 clones, more than 75% of which occur a single time. In total, the top ten clones hold around 0.96% of the sample. The meaning of the sample's time point label: cells obtained before transplantation from donor or recipient. What these receptors recognize is not known. The sample was unstimulated CD4+ T cells sorted from spleen or lymph node cells, taken before intestinal transplant. These receptors originate from a human donor who received an intestinal transplant.

This clone came up a few times. The V call is TRBV19, the J call TRBJ1-6; D is unresolved. From germline, CDR1 is LNHDA and CDR2 SQIVND (reference sequence). The CDR3 spans 17 residues. Trimming took 4 bases from V and 0 from J, leaving 13 bases between them. CDR3 in amino acids: CASSRNDGSSYNSPLHF. The CDR3 nucleotides are TGTGCCAGTAGTAGAAATGACGGAAGCTCCTATAATTCACCCCTCCACTTT.

The CDR3 DNA follows: TGTGCCAGCAGTGCTTACGGGATTCTGGGCAATCAGCCCCAGCATTTT. Its translation: CASSAYGILGNQPQHF. The rearrangement uses TRBV2 and TRBJ1-5, with D unresolved. This CDR3 spans 16 amino acids. The V end lost 4 bases, the J end lost 2 bases, and 15 bases lay between the germline ends. Germline V gene sequence: CDR1 SNHLY, CDR2 FYNNEI.

The count of this clone is one. This sequence joins TRBV11-2 and TRBJ1-1; D not resolved. The CDR3 loop spans 15 amino acids. The V end lost 0 bases, the J end lost 10 bases, and 18 bases lay between the germline ends. Germline-derived CDR1 and CDR2 are SGHAT and FQNNGV. The CDR3 nucleotides are TGTGCCAGCAGCTTAGATCCAGCGGGTATCGTGATAGCTTTCTTT. It translates to CASSLDPAGIVIAFF.

The CDR3 DNA follows: TGTGCCAGCAGCTTGGGTGGACTAGCGGGGAATGAGCAGTTCTTC. Its protein product is CASSLGGLAGNEQFF. The chain is built from TRBV5-4 and TRBJ2-1, with TRBD2 matching 12 bases. The CDR3 is made up of 15 amino acids. Germline V gene sequence: CDR1 SGHNT, CDR2 YYREEE (reference sequence). V trimming: 0 bases; J trimming: 7 bases; junction bases outside the gene matches: 2.

The chain uses TRBV10-3 and TRBJ2-3; D is unclear. Per germline, CDR1 ENHRY and CDR2 SYGVKD. V was pared by 8 bases and J by 2 bases, with 11 bases between. CDR3 length: 13 amino acids. This CDR3 reads CAIGQSTTDTQYF. CDR3 bases: TGTGCCATCGGTCAGTCGACCACAGATACGCAGTATTTT.

This clone was observed a single time. This chain connects TRBV27 to TRBJ1-5, with TRBD1 matching 7 bases. The ends lost 2 bases at V and 5 bases at J; junction bases unmatched: 6. The length of the CDR3 is 15 residues. From germline, CDR1 is MNHEY and CDR2 SMNVEV (reference sequence). CDR3 amino acids: CASSLTRQGHQPQHF. The CDR3 DNA sequence: TGTGCCAGCAGTTTAACAAGACAGGGCCATCAGCCCCAGCATTTT.

The V gene is TRBV6-5, the J gene TRBJ1-3; D is unresolved. This CDR3 is built from 13 residues. CDR1 and CDR2 from the germline V gene are MNHEY and SVGAGI. Trimming left V 9 bases short and J 2 bases short, with 11 bases between. In nucleotides, the CDR3 is TGTGCCAGTGCCGGAGTCCCTGGAAACACCATATATTTT. Amino acids: CASAGVPGNTIYF.

The J gene is TRBJ2-1, the V gene TRBV11-2; TRBD2 is a possible D gene (6 bases). The CDR3 consists of 14 residues. CDR1 SGHAT and CDR2 FQNNGV come from the germline V gene. V gave up 2 bases and J gave up 14 bases, with 19 bases separating them. The CDR3, as DNA: TGTGCCAGCAGCTTAACCCGGGACCTAGGAGGGGAGTTCTTC. This gives the protein CASSLTRDLGGEFF.

The chain employs TRBV19 and TRBJ2-1; 12 bases match TRBD2. Germline values: CDR1 LNHDA, CDR2 SQIVND (reference sequence). This CDR3 has 18 residues. V shed 1 base and J 6 bases; nucleotides not matched to a gene: 10. CDR3 nucleotide sequence: TGTGCCAGTAGTATAGGCCTAGCGACTAGCGGGAGTTCCAATGAGCAGTTCTTC. Translating it yields CASSIGLATSGSSNEQFF.

This chain connects TRBV4-2 to TRBJ2-4, with D perhaps matching TRBD2 (5 bases). V lost 3 bases and J lost 1, with 19 bases in between. The CDR3 has 18 amino acids. Germline V lookup: CDR1 LGHNA, CDR2 YNFKEQ. The CDR3 sequence is CASSQQEPGGWAKNIQYF. DNA for the CDR3: TGTGCCAGCAGCCAGCAAGAACCGGGCGGGTGGGCCAAAAACATTCAGTACTTC.

The CDR3 sequence is CASSSTSGRYNEQFF. The CDR3 DNA is TGTGCCAGCAGCTCGACTAGCGGGAGATACAATGAGCAGTTCTTC. The rearrangement uses TRBV7-9 and TRBJ2-1; TRBD2 aligns across 12 bases. The CDR3 sequence is 15 residues long. CDR1 and CDR2 (germline): SEHNR, FQNEAQ (reference sequence). V trimming: 4 bases; J trimming: 4 bases; junction bases outside the gene matches: 2.

V is TRBV6-5 and J is TRBJ1-1, with no clear D. Germline lookup yields CDR1 MNHEY and CDR2 SVGAGI. V lost 2 bases and J lost 6, with 10 bases in between. This CDR3 contains 13 residues. In nucleotides, the CDR3 is TGTGCCAGCAGTTACCAGGTTCTCGCTGAAGCTTTCTTT. The encoded protein is CASSYQVLAEAFF.

DNA for the CDR3: TGTGCCATCAGGCCCGAAGGCCCGAGGGGCTACGAGCAGTACTTC. Translated: CAIRPEGPRGYEQYF. V and J are TRBV10-3 and TRBJ2-7; D may be TRBD1 or TRBD2 (5 bases each). V lost 6 bases and J 3 bases, leaving 18 bases between the germline ends. Germline CDR1 ENHRY, CDR2 SYGVKD. CDR3 length: 15 amino acids.

The J gene is TRBJ2-5, the V gene TRBV2; D call uncertain. Germline V gene lookup returns CDR1 SNHLY and CDR2 FYNNEI. This CDR3 is built from 14 residues. V dropped 7 bases and J dropped 2 bases, with 14 bases sitting between them. The CDR3 region is CASNGVAPQETQYF. Here the CDR3 DNA reads TGTGCCAGCAATGGGGTGGCCCCACAAGAGACCCAGTACTTC.

This chain links TRBV6-1 with TRBJ2-5; 12 nucleotides align to TRBD2. The CDR3 runs 15 residues. Germline assignment: CDR1 MNHNS and CDR2 SASEGT. The V and J ends lost 6 bases and 5 bases, in that order; junction bases with no gene match: 7. The CDR3 spells CASRASGGALETQYF. Here the CDR3 DNA reads TGTGCCAGCAGGGCTAGCGGGGGGGCGTTGGAGACCCAGTACTTC.

The rearrangement links TRBV9 to TRBJ2-6; 8 nucleotides align to TRBD2. Germline CDR1 is SGDLS and CDR2 is YYNGEE. V gave up 1 base and J gave up 0 bases; unmatched junction bases: 9. The CDR3 spans 19 residues. The CDR3, as DNA: TGTGCCAGCAGCGTACCTCGACTAGCGCAGACCTCTGGGGCCAACGTCCTGACTTTC. Translated: CASSVPRLAQTSGANVLTF.

The chain is built from TRBV5-6 and TRBJ1-4, with TRBD1 identical over 9 bases. Germline CDR1 SGHDT, CDR2 YYEEEE. V lost 1 base and J lost 2; bases outside the gene matches: 9. This CDR3 is built from 18 residues. The CDR3 DNA follows: TGTGCCAGCAGCTTGTCTGGACAGGGGTTGTGGACTAATGAAAAACTGTTTTTT. Its translation is CASSLSGQGLWTNEKLFF.

The chain has TRBV28 and TRBJ2-3; 8 positions match TRBD2. Germline V gene data show CDR1 as MDHEN and CDR2 as SYDVKM. J was trimmed by 0 bases and V by 10 bases; bases with no gene match: 9. The CDR3 spans 15 residues. For the CDR3, the DNA is TGTGCCACCTGGGGACTAGTTGTTAGCACAGATACGCAGTATTTT. This translates into CATWGLVVSTDTQYF.

The chain is built from TRBV4-1 and TRBJ1-2; the D is unclear. Germline CDR1 reads MGHRA; CDR2 reads YSYEKL. Trimming stripped 1 base from V and 10 bases from J, with 22 bases between. CDR3 length: 16 residues. CDR3: CASSQGRLWVSQDYTF. CDR3 nucleotides: TGCGCCAGCAGCCAAGGTCGATTGTGGGTATCCCAAGACTACACCTTC.

V is TRBV19 and J is TRBJ2-2, with 10 bases fitting TRBD2. The CDR3 runs 15 residues. The trim removed 6 bases at V and 7 bases at J, leaving 8 bases unmatched. Germline V gene data show CDR1 as LNHDA and CDR2 as SQIVND (reference sequence). The DNA for the CDR3 is TGTGCCAGTAGACGACCTAGCGGGAGTGGCGGGGAGCTGTTTTTT. Protein product: CASRRPSGSGGELFF.

The V and J genes are TRBV27 and TRBJ2-4, with 8 nucleotides matching TRBD2. This CDR3 comprises 15 residues. With 3 bases clipped from V and 4 bases from J, the junction kept 5 bases outside the gene matches. Germline-derived CDR1 and CDR2 are MNHEY and SMNVEV (reference sequence). The CDR3 DNA is TGTGCCAGCAGTTTCCAGCGGGAGTGGAAAAACATTCAGTACTTC. Protein product: CASSFQREWKNIQYF.

This clone was seen once. The V and J genes are TRBV27 and TRBJ1-4; D might be TRBD1 (5 bases). The CDR3 has 15 residues. CDR1 is MNHEY and CDR2 is SMNVEV in the germline V gene (reference sequence). V dropped 2 bases and J dropped 4 bases, with 11 bases sitting between them. CDR3 in DNA: TGTGCCAGCAGTTTAGGAGGGGCTAGTAATGAAAAACTGTTTTTT. Translation gives CASSLGGASNEKLFF.

The chain couples TRBV15 to TRBJ1-4; D is uncertain. There are 15 residues in the CDR3. With 1 base removed from V and 6 bases from J, the gap between germline ends came to 12 bases. CDR1 and CDR2 from the germline V gene are LNHNV and YYDKDF (reference sequence). This CDR3 is CATSRVKRLHEKLFF. DNA of the CDR3: TGTGCCACCAGCAGAGTCAAGCGGCTTCATGAAAAACTGTTTTTT.

This chain uses TRBV4-1 with TRBJ2-3; TRBD2 is a possible D gene (6 bases). Germline CDR1 MGHRA, CDR2 YSYEKL. Trimming removed 2 bases from V and 0 bases from J, with 12 bases in between. The length of the CDR3 is 16 residues. The CDR3 loop is CASSQSRGMSTDTQYF. Written as DNA, the CDR3 is TGCGCCAGCAGCCAAAGTCGGGGGATGAGCACAGATACGCAGTATTTT.

The chain carries TRBV5-5 and TRBJ1-6, with 8 bases identical to TRBD1. The CDR3 consists of 14 residues. The germline V gene encodes CDR1 SGHKS and CDR2 YYEKEE (reference sequence). Unmatched junction bases numbered 6, after V lost 3 bases and J lost 10 bases. The CDR3 region has the DNA TGTGCCAGCAGCTCGCGACAGGGGCGGTCACCCCTCCACTTT. Protein product: CASSSRQGRSPLHF.